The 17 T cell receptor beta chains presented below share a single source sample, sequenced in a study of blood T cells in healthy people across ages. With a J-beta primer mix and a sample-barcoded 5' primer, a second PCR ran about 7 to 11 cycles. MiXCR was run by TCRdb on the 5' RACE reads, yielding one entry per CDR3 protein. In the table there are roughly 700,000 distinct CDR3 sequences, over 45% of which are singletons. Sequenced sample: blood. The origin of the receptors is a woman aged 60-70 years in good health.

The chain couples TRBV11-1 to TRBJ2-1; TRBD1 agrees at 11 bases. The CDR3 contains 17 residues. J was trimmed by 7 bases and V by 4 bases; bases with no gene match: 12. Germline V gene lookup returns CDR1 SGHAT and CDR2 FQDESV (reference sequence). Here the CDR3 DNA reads TGTGCCAGCAGCTACAGGGTACGGACAGGGGGCTCGAATGAGCAGTTCTTC. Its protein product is CASSYRVRTGGSNEQFF.

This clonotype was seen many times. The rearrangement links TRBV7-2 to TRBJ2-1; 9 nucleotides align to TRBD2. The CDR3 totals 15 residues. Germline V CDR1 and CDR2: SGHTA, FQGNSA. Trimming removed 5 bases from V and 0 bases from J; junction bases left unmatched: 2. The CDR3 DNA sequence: TGTGCCAGCAGCCTTAGCGGGGGCTCCTACAATGAGCAGTTCTTC. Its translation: CASSLSGGSYNEQFF.

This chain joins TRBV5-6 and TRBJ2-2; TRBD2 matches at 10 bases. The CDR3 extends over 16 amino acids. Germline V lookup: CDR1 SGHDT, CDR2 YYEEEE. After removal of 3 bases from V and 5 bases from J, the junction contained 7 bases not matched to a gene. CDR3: CASSYTGTSVTGELFF. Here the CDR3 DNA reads TGTGCCAGCAGCTACACCGGGACTAGCGTTACCGGGGAGCTGTTTTTT.

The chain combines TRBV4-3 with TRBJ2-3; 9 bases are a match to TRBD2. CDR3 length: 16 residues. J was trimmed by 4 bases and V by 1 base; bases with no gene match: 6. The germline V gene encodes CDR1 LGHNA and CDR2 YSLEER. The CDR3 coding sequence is TGCGCCAGCAGCCAAGGTGTTAGCGGGAGCGCAGATACGCAGTATTTT. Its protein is CASSQGVSGSADTQYF.

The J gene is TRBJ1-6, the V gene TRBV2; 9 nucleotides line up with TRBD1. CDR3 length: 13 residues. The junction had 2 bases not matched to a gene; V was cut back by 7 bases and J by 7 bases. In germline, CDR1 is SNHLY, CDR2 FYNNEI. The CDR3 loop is CASNGQGNSPLHF. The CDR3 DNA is TGTGCCAGCAACGGACAGGGGAATTCACCCCTCCACTTT. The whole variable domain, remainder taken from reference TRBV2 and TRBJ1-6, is EPEVTQTPSHQVTQMGQEVILRCVPISNHLYFYWYRQILGQKVEFLVSFYNNEISEKSEIFDDQFSVERPDGSNFTLKIRSTKLEDSAMYFCASNGQGNSPLHFGNGTRLTVT.

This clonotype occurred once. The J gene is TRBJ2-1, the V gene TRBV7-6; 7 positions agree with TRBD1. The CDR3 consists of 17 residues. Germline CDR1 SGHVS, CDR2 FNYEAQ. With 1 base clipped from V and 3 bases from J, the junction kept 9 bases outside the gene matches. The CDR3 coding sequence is TGTGCCAGCAGCTTAGGGGGAAGGACAGGACACTACAATGAGCAGTTCTTC. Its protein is CASSLGGRTGHYNEQFF.

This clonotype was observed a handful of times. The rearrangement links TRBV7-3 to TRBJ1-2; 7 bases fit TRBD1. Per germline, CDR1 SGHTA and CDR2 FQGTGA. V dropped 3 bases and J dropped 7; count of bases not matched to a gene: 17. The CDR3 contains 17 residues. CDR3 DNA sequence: TGTGCCAGCAGCTTTACCGGGACAGATAACTCCGGTGGTGGCTACACCTTC. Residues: CASSFTGTDNSGGGYTF.

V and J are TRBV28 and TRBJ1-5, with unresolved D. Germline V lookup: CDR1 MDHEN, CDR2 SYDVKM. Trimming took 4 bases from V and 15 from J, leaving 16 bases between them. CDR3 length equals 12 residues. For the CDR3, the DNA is TGTGCCAGCAGTTCAGAACGACCCGCCGTGCATTTT. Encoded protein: CASSSERPAVHF. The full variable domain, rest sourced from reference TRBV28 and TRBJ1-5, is DVKVTQSSRYLVKRTGEKVFLECVQDMDHENMFWYRQDPGLGLRLIYFSYDVKMKEKGDIPEGYSVSREKKERFSLILESASTNQTSMYLCASSSERPAVHFGDGTRLSIL.

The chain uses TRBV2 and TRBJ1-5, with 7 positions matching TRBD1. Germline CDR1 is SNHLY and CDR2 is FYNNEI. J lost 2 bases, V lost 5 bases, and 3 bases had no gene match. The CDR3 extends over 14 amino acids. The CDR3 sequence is CASSIDRGNQPQHF. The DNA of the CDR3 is TGTGCCAGCAGTATAGACAGGGGCAATCAGCCCCAGCATTTT.

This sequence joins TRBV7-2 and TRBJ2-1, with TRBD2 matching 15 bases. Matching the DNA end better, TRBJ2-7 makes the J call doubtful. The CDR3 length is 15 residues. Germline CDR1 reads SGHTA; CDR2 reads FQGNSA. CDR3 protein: CASSRRTSGRDEQYF. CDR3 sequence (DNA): TGTGCCAGCAGCCGAAGGACTAGCGGGAGGGACGAGCAGTACTTC.

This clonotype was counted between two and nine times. This CDR3 is CASSLYPGEQYF. In nucleotides, the CDR3 is TGTGCCAGCTCACTTTATCCGGGGGAGCAGTACTTC. The chain links TRBV18 to TRBJ2-7; D is possibly TRBD2 (5 bases). Germline CDR1 and CDR2: KGHSH and LQKENI. The V gene lost 4 bases and the J gene lost 7 bases, with 11 bases spanning the gap. There are 12 residues in the CDR3.

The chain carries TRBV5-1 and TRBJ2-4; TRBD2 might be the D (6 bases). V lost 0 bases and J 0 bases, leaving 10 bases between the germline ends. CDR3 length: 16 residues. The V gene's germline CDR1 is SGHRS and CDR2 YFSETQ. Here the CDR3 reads CASSLGEALAKNIQYF. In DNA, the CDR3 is TGCGCCAGCAGCTTGGGGGAGGCTCTAGCCAAAAACATTCAGTACTTC.

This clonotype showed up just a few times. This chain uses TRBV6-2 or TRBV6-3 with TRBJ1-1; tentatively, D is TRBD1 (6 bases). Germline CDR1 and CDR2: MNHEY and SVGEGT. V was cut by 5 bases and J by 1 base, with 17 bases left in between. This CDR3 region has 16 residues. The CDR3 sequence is CASSPLGGGTNTEAFF. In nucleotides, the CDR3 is TGTGCCAGCAGTCCCCTGGGGGGCGGCACGAACACTGAAGCTTTCTTT.

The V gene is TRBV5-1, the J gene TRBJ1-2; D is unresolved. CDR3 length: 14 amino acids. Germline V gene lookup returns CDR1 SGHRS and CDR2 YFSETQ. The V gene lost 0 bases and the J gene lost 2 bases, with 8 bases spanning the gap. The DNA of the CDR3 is TGCGCCAGCAGCTTGGAGGCGGAGAACTATGGCTACACCTTC. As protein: CASSLEAENYGYTF.

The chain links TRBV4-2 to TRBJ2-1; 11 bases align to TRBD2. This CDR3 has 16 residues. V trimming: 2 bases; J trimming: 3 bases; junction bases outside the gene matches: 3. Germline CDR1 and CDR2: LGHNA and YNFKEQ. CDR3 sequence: CASSQPGLAGYNEQFF. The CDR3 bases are TGTGCCAGCAGCCAACCCGGACTAGCGGGCTACAATGAGCAGTTCTTC.

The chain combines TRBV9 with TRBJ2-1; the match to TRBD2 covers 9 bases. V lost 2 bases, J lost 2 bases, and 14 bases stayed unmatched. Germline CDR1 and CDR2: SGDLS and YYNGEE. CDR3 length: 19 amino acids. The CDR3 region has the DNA TGTGCCAGCAGCGTTCTCGGGCGGGAGGGCCCGGGGGCCTACAATGAGCAGTTCTTC. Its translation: CASSVLGREGPGAYNEQFF.

CDR3 DNA: TGCAGCGTGCGCCGGGACAGGGATAATGAAAAACTGTTTTTT. It specifies CSVRRDRDNEKLFF. The V call is TRBV29-1, the J call TRBJ1-4; 9 bases match TRBD1. V dropped 6 bases and J dropped 4; count of bases not matched to a gene: 6. CDR1 is SQVTM, CDR2 ANQGSEA, per germline. CDR3 length equals 14 residues. The whole variable domain, remainder taken from reference TRBV29-1 and TRBJ1-4, is SAVISQKPSRDICQRGTSLTIQCQVDSQVTMMFWYRQQPGQSLTLIATANQGSEATYESGFVIDKFPISRPNLTFSTLTVSNMSPEDSSIYLCSVRRDRDNEKLFFGSGTQLSVL.